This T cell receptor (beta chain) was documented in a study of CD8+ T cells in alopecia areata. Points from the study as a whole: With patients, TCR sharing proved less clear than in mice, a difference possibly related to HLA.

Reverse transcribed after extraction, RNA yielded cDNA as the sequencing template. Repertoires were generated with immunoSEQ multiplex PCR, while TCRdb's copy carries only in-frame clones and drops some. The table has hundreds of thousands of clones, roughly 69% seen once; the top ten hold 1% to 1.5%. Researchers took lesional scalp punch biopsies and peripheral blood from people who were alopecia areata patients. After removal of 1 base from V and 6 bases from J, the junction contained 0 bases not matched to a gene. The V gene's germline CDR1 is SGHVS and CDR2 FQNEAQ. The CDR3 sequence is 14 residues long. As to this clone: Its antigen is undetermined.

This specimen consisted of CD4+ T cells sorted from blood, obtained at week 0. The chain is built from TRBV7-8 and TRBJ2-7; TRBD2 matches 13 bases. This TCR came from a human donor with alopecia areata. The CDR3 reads CASSLGLAGGEQYF. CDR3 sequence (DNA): TGTGCCAGCAGCTTAGGACTAGCGGGGGGCGAGCAGTACTTC.